This TCR beta chain was obtained from a study of blood T cell repertoires in COVID-19. Across the whole study: Samples representing acute and convalescent COVID-19 were sourced from the United States, Italy and Spain. The analysed material was cDNA or gDNA that came from T cells, B-cell-depleted T cells, or PBMCs.

In the authors' methods: Reference gene primer amplification gave nucleated cell count estimates. Sequencing used immunoSEQ multiplex PCR; TCRdb keeps in-frame clones, though not all of them. The D gene and trimming were derived from the DNA, and the V and J assignments and clone size from that table. This sample has 200,000 to 250,000 clones, with roughly 88% found just once. Germline CDR1 is LGHNA and CDR2 is YNFKEQ. This CDR3 is 16 amino acids long. Trimming at V came to 4 bases and at J to 2 bases, leaving 8 bases not matched to a gene. The chain joins TRBV4-2 to TRBJ2-3; 8 bases fit TRBD2. The TCR sequence derives from a man younger than 40 who had recovered from COVID-19. The sequenced sample consisted of peripheral blood. In nucleotides, the CDR3 is TGTGCCAGCAGCCCGGGGGTAGCGGGGATCACAGATACGCAGTATTTT. It codes for CASSPGVAGITDTQYF.